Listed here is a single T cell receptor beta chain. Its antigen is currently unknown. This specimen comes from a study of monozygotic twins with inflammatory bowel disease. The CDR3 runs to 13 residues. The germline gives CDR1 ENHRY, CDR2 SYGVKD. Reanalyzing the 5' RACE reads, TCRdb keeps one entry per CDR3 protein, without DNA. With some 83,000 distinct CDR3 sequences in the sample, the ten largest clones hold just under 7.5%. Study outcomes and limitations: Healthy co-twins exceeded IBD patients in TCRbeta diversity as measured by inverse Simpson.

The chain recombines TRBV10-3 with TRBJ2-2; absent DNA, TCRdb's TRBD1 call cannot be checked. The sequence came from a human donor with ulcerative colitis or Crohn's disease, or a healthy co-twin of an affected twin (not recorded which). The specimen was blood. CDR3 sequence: CAIKGGDTGELFF.